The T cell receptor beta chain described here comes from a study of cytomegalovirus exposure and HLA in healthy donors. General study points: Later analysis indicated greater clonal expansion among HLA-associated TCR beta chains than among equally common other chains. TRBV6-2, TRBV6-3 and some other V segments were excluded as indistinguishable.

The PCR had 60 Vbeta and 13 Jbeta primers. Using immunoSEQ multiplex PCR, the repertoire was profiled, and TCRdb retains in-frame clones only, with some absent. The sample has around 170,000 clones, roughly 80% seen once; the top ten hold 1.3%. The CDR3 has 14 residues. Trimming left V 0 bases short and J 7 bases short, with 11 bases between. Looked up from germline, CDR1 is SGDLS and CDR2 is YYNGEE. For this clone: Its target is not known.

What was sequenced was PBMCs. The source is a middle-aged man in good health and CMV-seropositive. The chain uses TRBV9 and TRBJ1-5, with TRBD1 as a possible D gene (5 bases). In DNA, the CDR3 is TGTGCCAGCAGCGTAGACGGGGGGTACCAGCCCCAGCATTTT. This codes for CASSVDGGYQPQHF. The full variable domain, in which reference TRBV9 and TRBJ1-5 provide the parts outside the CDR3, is DSGVTQTPKHLITATGQRVTLRCSPRSGDLSVYWYQQSLDQGLQFLIQYYNGEERAKGNILERFSAQQFPDLHSELNLSSLELGDSALYFCASSVDGGYQPQHFGDGTRLSIL.